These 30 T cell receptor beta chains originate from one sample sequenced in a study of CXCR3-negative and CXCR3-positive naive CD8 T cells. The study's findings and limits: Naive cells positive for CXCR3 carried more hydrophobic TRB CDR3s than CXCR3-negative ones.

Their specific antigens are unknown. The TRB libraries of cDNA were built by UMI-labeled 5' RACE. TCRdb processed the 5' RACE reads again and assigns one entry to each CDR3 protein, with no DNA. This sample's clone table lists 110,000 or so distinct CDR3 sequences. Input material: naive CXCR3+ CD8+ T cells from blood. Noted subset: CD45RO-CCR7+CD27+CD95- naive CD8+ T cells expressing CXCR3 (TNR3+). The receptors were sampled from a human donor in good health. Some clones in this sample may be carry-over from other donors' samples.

This chain's CDR3 is CASSLEQGLAEAFF. V is TRBV5-1 and J is TRBJ1-1; checking the TCRdb D call of TRBD1 is not possible without DNA. From germline, CDR1 is SGHRS and CDR2 YFSETQ. This CDR3 has 14 amino acids.

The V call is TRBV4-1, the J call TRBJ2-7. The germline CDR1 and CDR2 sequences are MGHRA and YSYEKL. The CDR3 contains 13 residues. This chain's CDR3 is CASSQTSIYEQYF.

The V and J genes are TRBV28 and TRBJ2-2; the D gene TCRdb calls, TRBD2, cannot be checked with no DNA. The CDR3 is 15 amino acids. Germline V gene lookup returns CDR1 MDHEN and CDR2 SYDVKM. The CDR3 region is CASSRTAGNTGELFF.

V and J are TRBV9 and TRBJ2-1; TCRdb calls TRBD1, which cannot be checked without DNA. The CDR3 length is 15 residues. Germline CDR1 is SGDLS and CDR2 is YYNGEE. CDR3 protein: CASSAGTGRYNEQFF.

The CDR3 loop reads CASRERSSYNEQFF. The chain joins TRBV19 to TRBJ2-1. Germline CDR1 is LNHDA and CDR2 is SQIVND (reference sequence). This CDR3 has 14 residues.

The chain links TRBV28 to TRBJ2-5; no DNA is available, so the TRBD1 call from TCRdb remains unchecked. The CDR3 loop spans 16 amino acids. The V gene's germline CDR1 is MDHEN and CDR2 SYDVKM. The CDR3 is CASSDISRGGEETQYF.

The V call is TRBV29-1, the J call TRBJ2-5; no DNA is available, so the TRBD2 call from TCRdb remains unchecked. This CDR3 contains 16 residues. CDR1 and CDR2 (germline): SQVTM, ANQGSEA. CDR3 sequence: CSVEDGKARLKETQYF.

CDR3 loop: CASRYTGDANYGYTF. J is TRBJ1-2 and V is TRBV12-3 or TRBV12-4; with no DNA, the TCRdb D assignment of TRBD1 cannot be verified. There are 15 residues in the CDR3.

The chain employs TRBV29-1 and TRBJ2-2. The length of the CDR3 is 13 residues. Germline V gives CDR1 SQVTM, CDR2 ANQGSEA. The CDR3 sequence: CSVETANTGELFF.

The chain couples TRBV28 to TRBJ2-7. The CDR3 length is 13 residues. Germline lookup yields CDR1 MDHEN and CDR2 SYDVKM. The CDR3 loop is CASSLSEPTEQYF.

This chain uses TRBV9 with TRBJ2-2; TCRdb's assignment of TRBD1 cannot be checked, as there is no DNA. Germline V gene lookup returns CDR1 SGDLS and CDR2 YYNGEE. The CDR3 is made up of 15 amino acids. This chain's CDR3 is CASSVTGGFTGELFF.

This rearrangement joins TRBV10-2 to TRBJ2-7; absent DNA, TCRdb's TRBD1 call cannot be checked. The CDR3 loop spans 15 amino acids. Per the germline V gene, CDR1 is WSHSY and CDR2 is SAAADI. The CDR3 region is CASSVGQAEYYEQYF.

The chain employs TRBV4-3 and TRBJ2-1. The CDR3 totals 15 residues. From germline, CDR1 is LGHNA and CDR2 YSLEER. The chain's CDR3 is CASSQDTAAYNEQFF.

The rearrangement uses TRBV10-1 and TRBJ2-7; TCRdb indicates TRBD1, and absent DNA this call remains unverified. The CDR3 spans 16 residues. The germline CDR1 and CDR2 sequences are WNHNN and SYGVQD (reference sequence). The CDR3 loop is CASSDYRTGNSYEQYF.

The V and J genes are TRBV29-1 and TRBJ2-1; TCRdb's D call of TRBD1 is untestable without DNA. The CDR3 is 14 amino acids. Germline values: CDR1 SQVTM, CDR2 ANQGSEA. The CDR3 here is CSVGVGLGSLEQFF.

CDR3 residues: CASSFSLSNVLTF. The chain uses TRBV7-9 and TRBJ2-6; TCRdb's assignment of TRBD2 cannot be checked, as there is no DNA. Germline CDR1 reads SEHNR; CDR2 reads FQNEAQ (reference sequence). The CDR3 loop spans 13 amino acids.

The chain's CDR3 is CASSDTSLRNTGELFF. The rearrangement links TRBV28 to TRBJ2-2. The CDR3 is 16 residues long. The V gene's germline CDR1 is MDHEN and CDR2 SYDVKM.

The CDR3 spells CASSPFGMNTEAFF. The chain couples TRBV11-2 to TRBJ1-1. Germline CDR1 and CDR2: SGHAT and FQNNGV. The CDR3 is 14 amino acids. Full variable domain (missing parts from reference TRBV11-2 and TRBJ1-1): EAGVAQSPRYKIIEKRQSVAFWCNPISGHATLYWYQQILGQGPKLLIQFQNNGVVDDSQLPKDRFSAERLKGVDSTLKIQPAKLEDSAVYLCASSPFGMNTEAFFGQGTRLTVV.

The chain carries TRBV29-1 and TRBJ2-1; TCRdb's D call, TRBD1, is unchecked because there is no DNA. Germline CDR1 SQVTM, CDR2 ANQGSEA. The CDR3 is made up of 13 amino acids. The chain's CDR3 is CSVFVTDYNEQFF.

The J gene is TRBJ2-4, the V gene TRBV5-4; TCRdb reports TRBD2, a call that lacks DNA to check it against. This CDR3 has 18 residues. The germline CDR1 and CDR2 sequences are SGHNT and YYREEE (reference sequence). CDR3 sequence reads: CASSLPDSGDLAKNIQYF. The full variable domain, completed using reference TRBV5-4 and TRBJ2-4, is ETGVTQSPTHLIKTRGQQVTLRCSSQSGHNTVSWYQQALGQGPQFIFQYYREEENGRGNFPPRFSGLQFPNYSSELNVNALELDDSALYLCASSLPDSGDLAKNIQYFGAGTRLSVL.

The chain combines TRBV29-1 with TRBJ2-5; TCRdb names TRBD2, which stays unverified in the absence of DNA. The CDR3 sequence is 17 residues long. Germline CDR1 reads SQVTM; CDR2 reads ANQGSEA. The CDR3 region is CSVEEGTSGRWGETQYF.

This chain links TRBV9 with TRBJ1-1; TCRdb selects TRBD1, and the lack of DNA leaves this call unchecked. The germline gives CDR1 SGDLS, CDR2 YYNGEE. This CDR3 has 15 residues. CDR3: CASSPGQAMNTEAFF.

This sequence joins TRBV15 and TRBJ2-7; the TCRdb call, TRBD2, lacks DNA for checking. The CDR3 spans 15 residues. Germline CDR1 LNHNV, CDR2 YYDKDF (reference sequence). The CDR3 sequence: CATSSLGGRGYEQYF.

CDR3 sequence: CASSAQGADNSPLHF. The chain has TRBV21-1 and TRBJ1-6; TCRdb picks TRBD1, but there is no DNA to check that call. TRBV21-1 corresponds to a pseudogene. The CDR3 sequence is 15 residues long.

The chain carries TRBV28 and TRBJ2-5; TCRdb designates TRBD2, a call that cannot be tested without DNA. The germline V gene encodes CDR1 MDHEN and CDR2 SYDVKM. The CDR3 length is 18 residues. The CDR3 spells CASRDSGLAGVRGETQYF.

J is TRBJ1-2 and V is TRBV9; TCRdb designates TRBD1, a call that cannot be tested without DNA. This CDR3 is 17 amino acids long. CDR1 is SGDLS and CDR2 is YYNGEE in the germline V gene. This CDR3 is CASSPGRPRQGNYGYTF.

The CDR3 spells CASSWTDNYNEQFF. The gene calls are TRBV13 and TRBJ2-1; lacking DNA, the TRBD1 call made by TCRdb goes unchecked. The CDR3 contains 14 residues. CDR1 is PRHDT and CDR2 is FYEKMQ in the germline V gene (reference sequence).

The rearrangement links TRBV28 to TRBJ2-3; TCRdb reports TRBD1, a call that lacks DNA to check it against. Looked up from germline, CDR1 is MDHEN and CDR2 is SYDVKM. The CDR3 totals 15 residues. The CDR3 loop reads CASSLGGVSTDTQYF.

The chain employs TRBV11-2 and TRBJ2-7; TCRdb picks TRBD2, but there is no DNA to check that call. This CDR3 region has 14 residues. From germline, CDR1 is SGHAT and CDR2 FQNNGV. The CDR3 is CASSLGTSDYEQYF.

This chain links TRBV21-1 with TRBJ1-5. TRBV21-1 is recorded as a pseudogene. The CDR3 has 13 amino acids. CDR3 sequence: CAREQGSNQPQHF.